The 17 T cell receptor beta chains below all came from one sample that was sequenced in a study of technical replicates of blood from a handful of donors. Some clones are missing from TCRdb's copy, which holds only in-frame ones; the method was immunoSEQ multiplex PCR. The table records 10,000 to 15,000 clones, approximately 95% of them present only once. Source material: PBMCs. The origin of the receptors is a human donor in good health.

The V gene is TRBV20-1, the J gene TRBJ2-3, with D possibly matching TRBD2 (5 bases). V was cut by 7 bases and J by 6 bases, with 11 bases left in between. The CDR3 totals 11 residues. Per germline, CDR1 DFQATT and CDR2 SNEGSKA (reference sequence). The CDR3 region is CSVPRADTQYF. The DNA of the CDR3 is TGCAGTGTCCCGCGGGCTGATACGCAGTATTTT.

The V call is TRBV7-9, the J call TRBJ2-1, with a tentative D call TRBD2 (6 bases). Trimming removed 2 bases at V and 8 bases at J, with 16 bases between. Germline CDR1 is SEHNR and CDR2 is FQNEAQ (reference sequence). The CDR3 has 15 residues. The DNA of the CDR3 is TGTGCCAGCAGCTTAAACGGAGGGAGGATGTATGAGCAGTTCTTC. Translation gives CASSLNGGRMYEQFF.

The rearrangement uses TRBV12-5 and TRBJ2-5, with D possibly being TRBD1 (7 bases). The CDR3 covers 17 residues. Trimming stripped 1 base from V and 5 bases from J, with 20 bases between. CDR1 is LGHNT and CDR2 is FRNRAP in the germline V gene. CDR3 sequence: CASGLGERAGGRETQYF. CDR3 nucleotide sequence: TGTGCTAGTGGTTTGGGAGAGCGGGCAGGGGGTAGGGAGACCCAGTACTTC.

This chain links TRBV28 with TRBJ1-2; D remains unclear. Germline CDR1 reads MDHEN; CDR2 reads SYDVKM. V lost 3 bases, J lost 4 bases, and 6 bases lay in between. The CDR3 totals 12 residues. The CDR3 loop reads CASSLGSYGYTF. CDR3 DNA sequence: TGTGCCAGCAGTTTGGGCAGCTATGGCTACACCTTC.

The chain links TRBV9 to TRBJ1-1, with 7 bases aligning to TRBD1. Germline-derived CDR1 and CDR2 are SGDLS and YYNGEE. This CDR3 has 14 amino acids. V dropped 2 bases and J dropped 1; count of bases not matched to a gene: 2. The CDR3 sequence is CASSVSGGNTEAFF. DNA of the CDR3: TGTGCCAGCAGCGTTTCAGGGGGGAACACTGAAGCTTTCTTT.

Here the CDR3 reads CATIYRGSDAFF. In DNA, the CDR3 is TGTGCCACCATCTACAGGGGATCGGATGCTTTCTTT. This chain uses TRBV28 with TRBJ1-1; TRBD1 aligns across 7 bases. The CDR3 runs 12 residues. Per the germline V gene, CDR1 is MDHEN and CDR2 is SYDVKM. Losses at the gene ends were 10 bases for V and 11 bases for J; bases not matched to a gene: 13.

The rearrangement links TRBV5-4 to TRBJ2-5; 10 bases are shared with TRBD2. Per the germline V gene, CDR1 is SGHNT and CDR2 is YYREEE (reference sequence). This CDR3 contains 15 residues. Losses at the gene ends were 2 bases for V and 3 bases for J; bases not matched to a gene: 4. The DNA for the CDR3 is TGTGCCAGCAGCTTCCACCTAGCGGGAGAAGAGACCCAGTACTTC. This codes for CASSFHLAGEETQYF.

The rearrangement uses TRBV19 and TRBJ2-2; D gene ambiguous. V was trimmed by 7 bases and J by 5 bases, leaving 17 bases between them. Germline V gene data show CDR1 as LNHDA and CDR2 as SQIVND (reference sequence). The CDR3 is 15 residues long. As DNA, the CDR3 is TGTGCCAGTAATGATGGGTCCGGGTGGACCGGGGAGCTGTTTTTT. This codes for CASNDGSGWTGELFF.

J is TRBJ2-1 and V is TRBV28; unclear D gene. V gave up 7 bases and J gave up 0 bases, with 10 bases separating them. Germline V gene sequence: CDR1 MDHEN, CDR2 SYDVKM. This CDR3 is built from 14 residues. In DNA form, the CDR3 reads TGTGCCAGCACGCTCCGGAGCTCCTACAATGAGCAGTTCTTC. Its protein is CASTLRSSYNEQFF.

This chain links TRBV7-8 with TRBJ1-5; the match to TRBD1 covers 7 bases. J lost 7 bases, V lost 5 bases, and 8 bases had no gene match. The length of the CDR3 is 14 residues. From germline, CDR1 is SGHVS and CDR2 FQNEAQ. Here the CDR3 reads CASSPGGYDQPQHF. In DNA, the CDR3 is TGTGCCAGCAGCCCAGGGGGGTACGACCAGCCCCAGCATTTT.

The J gene is TRBJ1-2, the V gene TRBV2, with D possibly being TRBD1 (6 bases). The germline V and J ends were trimmed by 5 bases and 8 bases, with 12 bases remaining between them. The CDR3 runs to 12 residues. Germline assignment: CDR1 SNHLY and CDR2 FYNNEI. The CDR3 loop is CASSIAGDGYTF. CDR3 nucleotides: TGTGCCAGCAGTATAGCAGGGGACGGCTACACCTTC.

The chain links TRBV18 to TRBJ2-1; TRBD2 matches at 12 bases. J gave up 2 bases and V 2 bases, and 22 bases lay outside the gene matches. Germline-derived CDR1 and CDR2 are KGHSH and LQKENI. The CDR3 has 23 residues. The DNA of the CDR3 is TGTGCCAGCTCACCAGGGCTAGCGGGAGGGCCCGGAAGTATTTCAGGACCCTACAATGAGCAGTTCTTC. It yields the protein CASSPGLAGGPGSISGPYNEQFF.

The chain joins TRBV18 to TRBJ2-7; 10 bases map to TRBD1. The junction had 5 bases not matched to a gene; V was cut back by 4 bases and J by 2 bases. Germline values: CDR1 KGHSH, CDR2 LQKENI. This CDR3 region has 15 residues. CDR3 region: CASSLGQGVTYEQYF. The CDR3 nucleotides are TGTGCCAGCTCACTCGGACAGGGGGTAACCTACGAGCAGTACTTC.

The chain combines TRBV4-1 with TRBJ2-7; TRBD2 is a possible D gene (5 bases). There are 15 residues in the CDR3. V lost 0 bases, J lost 2 bases, and 11 bases lay in between. CDR1 is MGHRA and CDR2 is YSYEKL in the germline V gene. CDR3 nucleotides: TGCGCCAGCAGCCAAGATCGTGGGAGAGCCTACGAGCAGTACTTC. It specifies CASSQDRGRAYEQYF.

The chain combines TRBV30 with TRBJ1-5; maybe TRBD1 (6 bases). Trimming took off 3 bases at V and 0 bases at J, with 12 bases between the two ends. The CDR3 covers 15 residues. Germline V lookup: CDR1 GTSNPN, CDR2 SVGIG (reference sequence). CDR3: CAWSADRISNQPQHF. CDR3 bases: TGTGCCTGGAGCGCTGACAGGATTAGCAATCAGCCCCAGCATTTT.

This chain connects TRBV2 to TRBJ2-5; a possible D gene is TRBD1 (5 bases). Trimming cost V 0 bases and J 2 bases, with 7 bases left between them. The CDR3 has 14 residues. Germline CDR1 and CDR2: SNHLY and FYNNEI. CDR3 loop: CASSEATVQETQYF. As DNA, the CDR3 is TGTGCCAGCAGTGAAGCGACAGTTCAAGAGACCCAGTACTTC.

The chain joins TRBV30 to TRBJ2-3, with D possibly matching TRBD2 (6 bases). Germline V CDR1 and CDR2: GTSNPN, SVGIG (reference sequence). The CDR3 covers 13 residues. The V gene lost 5 bases and the J gene lost 5 bases, with 14 bases spanning the gap. The CDR3 spells CAWSGSGLDTQYF. DNA of the CDR3: TGTGCCTGGTCGGGGAGCGGGTTAGATACGCAGTATTTT.